The 27 T cell receptor beta chains in this list originate from one sample, sequenced in a study of T cell repertoires in cytomegalovirus infection. Each CDR3 protein is one row after TCRdb ran MiXCR on the reads. The table has under 350,000 distinct CDR3 sequences, about 8.8% seen once. Sequencing was done on a sample of PBMCs. Receptor source: a human donor in good health (CMV status not recorded). Some clones in this sample may be carry-over from other donors' samples.

The chain carries TRBV5-5 and TRBJ2-7, with 7 bases fitting TRBD2. CDR1 is SGHKS, CDR2 YYEKEE, per germline (reference sequence). This CDR3 comprises 15 residues. V gave up 4 bases and J gave up 3 bases; unmatched junction bases: 10. The CDR3 nucleotides are TGTGCCAGCAGCCTCGGACTAGACCCCAGCTACGAGCAGTACTTC. Its protein product is CASSLGLDPSYEQYF. Complete variable domain (other parts from reference TRBV5-5 and TRBJ2-7): DAGVTQSPTHLIKTRGQQVTLRCSPISGHKSVSWYQQVLGQGPQFIFQYYEKEERGRGNFPDRFSARQFPNYSSELNVNALLLGDSALYLCASSLGLDPSYEQYFGPGTRLTVT.

This clonotype was seen repeatedly, ten times or more. V and J are TRBV10-2 and TRBJ1-6; D remains unclear. CDR1 is WSHSY, CDR2 SAAADI, per germline. This CDR3 is 15 amino acids long. Trimming pared 2 bases from V and 0 bases from J, leaving 5 bases between. DNA of the CDR3: TGCGCCAGCAGTGAGAAGAGCTCCTATAATTCACCCCTCCACTTT. Protein: CASSEKSSYNSPLHF.

Concerning this clonotype: An end of the junction does not agree with germline; a read error may underlie this. The V call is TRBV19, the J call TRBJ2-1; TRBD1 is a possible D gene (5 bases). There are 16 residues in the CDR3. The germline CDR1 and CDR2 sequences are LNHDA and SQIVND (reference sequence). CDR3 sequence: CASSIELGGRATEQSF. The CDR3 DNA is TGTGCCAGTAGTATCGAATTGGGTGGCAGGGCGACCGAGCAGTCCTTC. Filled out from reference TRBV19 and TRBJ2-1, the complete variable domain reads DGGITQSPKYLFRKEGQNVTLSCEQNLNHDAMYWYRQDPGQGLRLIYYSQIVNDFQKGDIAEGYSVSREKKESFPLTVTSAQKNPTAFYLCASSIELGGRATEQSFGPGTRLTVL.

This clonotype was seen many times. This chain uses TRBV6-5 with TRBJ1-5, with 7 nucleotides matching TRBD1. The germline CDR1 and CDR2 sequences are MNHEY and SVGAGI. There are 15 residues in the CDR3. The junction had 6 bases not matched to a gene; V was cut back by 5 bases and J by 2 bases. This CDR3 reads CASSLDRNGNQPQHF. CDR3 coding DNA: TGTGCCAGCAGTCTGGACAGGAATGGCAATCAGCCCCAGCATTTT.

At least ten counts were recorded for this clonotype. The rearrangement uses TRBV5-1 and TRBJ2-5; D gene uncertain. Germline CDR1 and CDR2: SGHRS and YFSETQ. The V and J ends lost 4 bases and 5 bases respectively, with 9 bases between them. The CDR3 has 12 amino acids. CDR3 amino acids: CASSRNRETQYF. CDR3 DNA: TGCGCCAGCAGCAGAAACCGGGAGACCCAGTACTTC.

As regards this clonotype: Germline and junction disagree at one end, which may indicate a read error. The V and J genes are TRBV9 and TRBJ2-3; TRBD1 matches at 8 bases. The CDR3 has 15 residues. Germline values: CDR1 SGDLS, CDR2 YYNGEE. For the CDR3, the DNA is TGTACCAGCAGCACACTAAGGACAGGGAGGGATACGCAGTATTTT. This translates into CTSSTLRTGRDTQYF.

This clonotype was recorded at least ten times. The chain links TRBV6-1 to TRBJ2-1, with TRBD2 matching over 9 bases. The CDR3 contains 18 residues. After removal of 3 bases from V and 7 bases from J, the junction contained 16 bases not matched to a gene. Germline V CDR1 and CDR2: MNHNS, SASEGT. The CDR3 coding sequence is TGTGCCAGCAGTGACCCCTTTTGGGCGGGGGGGCCTTCGAATGAGCAGTTCTTC. Translated: CASSDPFWAGGPSNEQFF.

Ten or more counts support this clonotype. The chain uses TRBV7-3 and TRBJ2-4; 8 nucleotides agree with TRBD1. The V and J ends lost 5 bases and 3 bases, in that order; junction bases with no gene match: 9. Germline assignment: CDR1 SGHTA and CDR2 FQGTGA. This CDR3 has 16 amino acids. The CDR3 DNA reads as TGTGCCAGCAGCCCCCGGCCGACAGGGGTCAAAAACATTCAGTACTTC. Its protein product is CASSPRPTGVKNIQYF.

This sequence joins TRBV19 and TRBJ2-1; 9 bases line up with TRBD2. This CDR3 contains 16 residues. V lost 5 bases, J lost 0 bases, and 5 bases stayed unmatched. Looked up from germline, CDR1 is LNHDA and CDR2 is SQIVND (reference sequence). The chain's CDR3 is CASSVLAGPSYNEQFF. The CDR3 DNA reads as TGTGCCAGTAGTGTACTAGCGGGCCCCTCCTACAATGAGCAGTTCTTC.

The table lists this clonotype with a few counts. This chain uses TRBV20-1 with TRBJ2-3; 11 bases agree with TRBD2. The V gene's germline CDR1 is DFQATT and CDR2 SNEGSKA (reference sequence). Losses at the gene ends were 8 bases for V and 2 bases for J; bases not matched to a gene: 18. CDR3 length: 18 residues. DNA for the CDR3: TGCAGTCCTACCCTCAATCCCGGACTAGCGGGCATCACAGATACGCAGTATTTT. It is translated as CSPTLNPGLAGITDTQYF.

This clonotype appeared many times. This rearrangement joins TRBV28 to TRBJ2-5, with D unresolved. Trimming took off 5 bases at V and 0 bases at J, with 10 bases between the two ends. The CDR3 contains 14 residues. In germline, CDR1 is MDHEN, CDR2 SYDVKM. The CDR3 nucleotides are TGTGCCAGCAGTCCCCCGACAAACCAAGAGACCCAGTACTTC. This codes for CASSPPTNQETQYF.

In this sample, this clonotype turned up many times. The chain carries TRBV20-1 and TRBJ2-3, with 10 bases that match TRBD2. This CDR3 has 18 residues. V shed 6 bases and J 0 bases; nucleotides not matched to a gene: 15. CDR1 is DFQATT, CDR2 SNEGSKA, per germline (reference sequence). The CDR3 sequence is CSATILAGDPESTDTQYF. CDR3 DNA sequence: TGCAGTGCGACTATCCTAGCGGGGGATCCGGAAAGCACAGATACGCAGTATTTT.

This clonotype was seen ten or more times. One junction end disagrees with the germline gene, perhaps due to a read error. The chain has TRBV20-1 and TRBJ2-1, with TRBD1 as a possible D gene (5 bases). This CDR3 region has 12 residues. Per the germline V gene, CDR1 is DFQATT and CDR2 is SNEGSKA (reference sequence). The CDR3: CALGPTYNEQFF. The DNA of the CDR3 is TGTGCGTTGGGGCCCACCTACAATGAGCAGTTCTTC.

This clonotype appeared many times. This rearrangement joins TRBV25-1 to TRBJ1-2, with 8 bases aligning to TRBD1. Trimming took 6 bases from V and 4 from J; bases not matched to a gene: 7. The length of the CDR3 is 14 residues. Looked up from germline, CDR1 is MGHDK and CDR2 is SYGVNS. This chain's CDR3 is CASSPTGAGYGYTF. The CDR3 DNA reads TGTGCCAGCAGCCCGACAGGGGCAGGCTATGGCTACACCTTC.

The rearrangement links TRBV28 to TRBJ1-2; maybe TRBD1 (5 bases). The CDR3 spans 14 residues. Trimming removed 5 bases from V and 4 bases from J, with 14 bases in between. CDR1 and CDR2 (germline): MDHEN, SYDVKM. DNA of the CDR3: TGTGCCAGCAGTCTTGTATCGGACATCTATGGCTACACCTTC. It yields the protein CASSLVSDIYGYTF.

At least ten counts were recorded for this clonotype. The rearrangement joins TRBV7-9 to TRBJ1-1, with D perhaps matching TRBD1 (5 bases). The CDR3 extends over 14 amino acids. V dropped 5 bases and J dropped 1 base, with 11 bases sitting between them. The germline CDR1 and CDR2 sequences are SEHNR and FQNEAQ (reference sequence). The CDR3 here is CASSQGQGNTEAFF. CDR3 DNA sequence: TGTGCCAGCAGCCAAGGGCAGGGGAACACTGAAGCTTTCTTT.

This clonotype was seen repeatedly, ten times or more. This chain connects TRBV27 to TRBJ2-1; 7 positions match TRBD1. After removal of 5 bases from V and 3 bases from J, the junction contained 4 bases not matched to a gene. The CDR3 sequence is 14 residues long. CDR1 is MNHEY, CDR2 SMNVEV, per germline (reference sequence). The chain's CDR3 is CASSVGTDYNEQFF. The CDR3 DNA reads as TGTGCCAGCAGTGTCGGGACAGACTACAATGAGCAGTTCTTC.

The chain recombines TRBV7-9 with TRBJ1-1; D not resolved. The CDR3 contains 15 residues. Deletions cut 5 bases from V and 1 base from J, with 14 bases between. Looked up from germline, CDR1 is SEHNR and CDR2 is FQNEAQ (reference sequence). CDR3 nucleotide sequence: TGTGCCAGCAGCACAAGGGATTCTCCGAACACTGAAGCTTTCTTT. The encoded protein is CASSTRDSPNTEAFF.

This chain links TRBV28 with TRBJ1-1; D is ambiguous. The ends were cut back, 5 bases at V and 1 base at J, with 14 bases in the middle. CDR1 and CDR2 (germline): MDHEN, SYDVKM. There are 15 residues in the CDR3. As DNA, the CDR3 is TGTGCCAGCAGTCTCTGGACTGTGGGGAACACTGAAGCTTTCTTT. Translating gives CASSLWTVGNTEAFF.

The sample holds many counts of this clonotype. The chain recombines TRBV28 with TRBJ1-1, with D possibly being TRBD1 (5 bases). The CDR3 has 16 amino acids. Germline V lookup: CDR1 MDHEN, CDR2 SYDVKM. Trimming cost V 1 base and J 0 bases, with 12 bases left between them. The chain's CDR3 is CASSLSGKGLNTEAFF. The CDR3 DNA is TGTGCCAGCAGTTTATCAGGGAAAGGCCTGAACACTGAAGCTTTCTTT.

This clonotype has just a few counts. The chain has TRBV20-1 and TRBJ2-1; the D call may be TRBD1 or TRBD2 (6 bases each). The CDR3 is 12 amino acids. V lost 5 bases and J 10 bases, leaving 15 bases between the germline ends. Germline lookup yields CDR1 DFQATT and CDR2 SNEGSKA (reference sequence). CDR3 DNA: TGCAGTGCTTCCCGGGGGCCCCGGGAGCAGTTCTTC. This gives the protein CSASRGPREQFF.

This clonotype was recorded at least ten times. V gene TRBV11-1 combines with J gene TRBJ2-5; the D gene is possibly TRBD1 (6 bases). Deletions cut 1 base from V and 1 base from J, with 22 bases between. Germline V gene data show CDR1 as SGHAT and CDR2 as FQDESV (reference sequence). This CDR3 contains 19 residues. CDR3 in amino acids: CASSLDWGKDRDTQETQYF. CDR3 bases: TGTGCCAGCAGCTTAGATTGGGGGAAGGACCGGGACACCCAAGAGACCCAGTACTTC.

About this clonotype: A single base separates this from a much larger clone, so it may be a read error. The V and J genes are TRBV7-6 and TRBJ1-2, with a weak D call TRBD1 (5 bases). V gave up 5 bases and J gave up 4 bases, with 17 bases separating them. The CDR3 runs 15 residues. Germline V lookup: CDR1 SGHVS, CDR2 FNYEAQ. The CDR3 protein is CASSAWTITRYGYTF. The CDR3 region has the DNA TGTGCCAGCAGCGCGTGGACAATAACGCGCTATGGCTACACCTTC.

This clonotype was seen repeatedly, ten times or more. The V gene is TRBV7-8, the J gene TRBJ2-5; D is undetermined. The CDR3 spans 12 residues. The ends were cut back, 6 bases at V and 4 bases at J, with 9 bases in the middle. The germline V gene has CDR1 SGHVS and CDR2 FQNEAQ. DNA of the CDR3: TGTGCCAGCAGGTCTCTTGGAGAGACCCAGTACTTC. Translation gives CASRSLGETQYF.

This clonotype has at least ten counts. The chain recombines TRBV7-9 with TRBJ2-5; the match to TRBD1 covers 8 bases. The CDR3 length is 15 residues. V lost 5 bases and J lost 5; bases outside the gene matches: 10. CDR1 is SEHNR, CDR2 FQNEAQ, per germline (reference sequence). The CDR3 region is CASSARTGRSETQYF. CDR3 coding DNA: TGTGCCAGCAGCGCCCGGACAGGGCGAAGCGAGACCCAGTACTTC.

This clonotype was counted ten times or more. CDR3 amino acids: CASKTRLGVGNQPQHF. CDR3 nucleotide sequence: TGTGCCAGCAAAACCCGCCTGGGGGTGGGCAATCAGCCCCAGCATTTT. The chain employs TRBV7-9 and TRBJ1-5; a weak D match, TRBD1 (5 bases). The CDR3 sequence is 16 residues long. V gave up 7 bases and J gave up 2 bases, with 18 bases separating them. CDR1 and CDR2 (germline): SEHNR, FQNEAQ (reference sequence).

This clonotype occurred many times. The V call is TRBV7-8, the J call TRBJ2-1, with TRBD2 as a possible D gene (5 bases). The CDR3 spans 15 residues. V lost 5 bases to trimming and J lost 8 bases, with 19 bases between them. CDR1 is SGHVS, CDR2 FQNEAQ, per germline. For the CDR3, the DNA is TGTGCCAGCAGCATTCAGCAAACCGGGGTCGATGAGCAGTTCTTC. It codes for CASSIQQTGVDEQFF. The full variable domain, in which reference TRBV7-8 and TRBJ2-1 provide the parts outside the CDR3, is GAGVSQSPRYKVAKRGQDVALRCDPISGHVSLFWYQQALGQGPEFLTYFQNEAQLDKSGLPSDRFFAERPEGSVSTLKIQRTQQEDSAVYLCASSIQQTGVDEQFFGPGTRLTVL.